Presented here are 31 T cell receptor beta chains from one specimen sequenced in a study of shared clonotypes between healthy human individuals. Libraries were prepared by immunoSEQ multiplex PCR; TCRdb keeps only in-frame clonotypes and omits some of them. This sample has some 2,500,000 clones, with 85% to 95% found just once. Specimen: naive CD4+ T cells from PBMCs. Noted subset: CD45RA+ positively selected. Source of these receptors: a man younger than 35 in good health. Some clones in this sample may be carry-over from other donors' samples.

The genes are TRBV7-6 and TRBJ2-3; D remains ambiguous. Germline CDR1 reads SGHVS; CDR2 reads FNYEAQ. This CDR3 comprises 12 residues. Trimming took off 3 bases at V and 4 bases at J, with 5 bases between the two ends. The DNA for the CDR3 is TGTGCCAGCAGCTTGTGGGCAGATACGCAGTATTTT. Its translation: CASSLWADTQYF.

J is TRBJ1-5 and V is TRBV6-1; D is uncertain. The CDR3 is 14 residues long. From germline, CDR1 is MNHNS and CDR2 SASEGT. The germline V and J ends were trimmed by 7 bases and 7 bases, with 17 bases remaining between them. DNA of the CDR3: TGTGCCAGCAAAGACGGGAACCGTGGGCAGCCCCAGCATTTT. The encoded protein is CASKDGNRGQPQHF.

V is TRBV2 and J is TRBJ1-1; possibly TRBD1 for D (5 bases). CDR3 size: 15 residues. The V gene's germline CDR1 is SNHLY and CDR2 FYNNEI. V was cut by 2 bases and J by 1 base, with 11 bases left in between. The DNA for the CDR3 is TGTGCCAGCAGTGAACAGGGCGGGGGGAACACTGAAGCTTTCTTT. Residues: CASSEQGGGNTEAFF. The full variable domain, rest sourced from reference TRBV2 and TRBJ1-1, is EPEVTQTPSHQVTQMGQEVILRCVPISNHLYFYWYRQILGQKVEFLVSFYNNEISEKSEIFDDQFSVERPDGSNFTLKIRSTKLEDSAMYFCASSEQGGGNTEAFFGQGTRLTVV.

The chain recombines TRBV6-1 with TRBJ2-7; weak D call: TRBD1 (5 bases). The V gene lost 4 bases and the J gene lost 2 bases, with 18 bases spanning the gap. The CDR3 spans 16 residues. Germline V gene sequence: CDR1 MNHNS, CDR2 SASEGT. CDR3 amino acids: CASSVRTGKPTYEQYF. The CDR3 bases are TGTGCCAGCAGTGTCCGAACAGGAAAGCCTACCTACGAGCAGTACTTC.

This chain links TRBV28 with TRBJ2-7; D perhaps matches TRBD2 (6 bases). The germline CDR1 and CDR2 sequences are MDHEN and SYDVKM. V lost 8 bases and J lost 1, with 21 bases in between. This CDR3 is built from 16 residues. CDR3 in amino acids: CASRGIRKMGSYEQYF. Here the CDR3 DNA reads TGTGCCAGCCGGGGGATTCGAAAGATGGGGTCCTACGAGCAGTACTTC.

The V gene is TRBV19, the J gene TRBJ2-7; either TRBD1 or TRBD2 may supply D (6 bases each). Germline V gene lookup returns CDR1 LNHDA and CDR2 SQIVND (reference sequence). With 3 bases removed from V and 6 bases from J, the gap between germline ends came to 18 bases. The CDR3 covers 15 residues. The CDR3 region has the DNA TGTGCCAGTAGTATCATCGGCTTTGGAGGGGGCGAGCAGTACTTC. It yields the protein CASSIIGFGGGEQYF.

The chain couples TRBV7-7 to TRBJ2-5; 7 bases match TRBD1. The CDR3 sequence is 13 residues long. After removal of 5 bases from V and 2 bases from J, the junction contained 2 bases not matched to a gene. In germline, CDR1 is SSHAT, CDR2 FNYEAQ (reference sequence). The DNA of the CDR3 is TGTGCCAGCAGCCCGGGACAGCAAGAGACCCAGTACTTC. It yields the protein CASSPGQQETQYF.

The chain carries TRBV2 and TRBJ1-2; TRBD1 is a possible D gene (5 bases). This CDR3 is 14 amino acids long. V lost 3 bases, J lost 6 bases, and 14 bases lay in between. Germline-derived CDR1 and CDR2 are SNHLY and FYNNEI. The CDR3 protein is CASSDARGRDGYTF. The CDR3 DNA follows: TGTGCCAGCAGTGATGCCCGCGGCAGGGATGGCTACACCTTC.

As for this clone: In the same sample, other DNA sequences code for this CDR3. DNA of the CDR3: TGCGCCAGCAGCTTGGTGGGACCTAATGAAAAACTGTTTTTT. This translates into CASSLVGPNEKLFF. The J gene is TRBJ1-4, the V gene TRBV5-1; a possible D gene is TRBD1 (5 bases). CDR1 and CDR2 (germline): SGHRS, YFSETQ. V was trimmed by 0 bases and J by 3 bases, leaving 6 bases between them. This CDR3 spans 14 amino acids.

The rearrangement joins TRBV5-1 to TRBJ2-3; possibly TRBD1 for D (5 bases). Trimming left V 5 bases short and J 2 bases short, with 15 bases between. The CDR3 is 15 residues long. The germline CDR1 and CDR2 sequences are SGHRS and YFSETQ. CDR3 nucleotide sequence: TGCGCCAGCAGGGCAAGGGGCTTCCCCACAGATACGCAGTATTTT. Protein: CASRARGFPTDTQYF. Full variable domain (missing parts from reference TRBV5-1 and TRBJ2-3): KAGVTQTPRYLIKTRGQQVTLSCSPISGHRSVSWYQQTPGQGLQFLFEYFSETQRNKGNFPGRFSGRQFSNSRSEMNVSTLELGDSALYLCASRARGFPTDTQYFGPGTRLTVL.

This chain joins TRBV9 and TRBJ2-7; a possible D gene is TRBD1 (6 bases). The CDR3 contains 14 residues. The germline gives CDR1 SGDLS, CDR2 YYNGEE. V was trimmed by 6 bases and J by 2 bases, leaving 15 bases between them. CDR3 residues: CASTRGRIAYEQYF. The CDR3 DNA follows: TGTGCCAGCACCAGGGGACGGATAGCCTACGAGCAGTACTTC.

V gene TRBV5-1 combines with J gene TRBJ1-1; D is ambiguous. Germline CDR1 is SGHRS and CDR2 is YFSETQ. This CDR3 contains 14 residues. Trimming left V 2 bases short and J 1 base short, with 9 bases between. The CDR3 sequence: CASSLAGWNTEAFF. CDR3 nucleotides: TGCGCCAGCAGCTTAGCAGGCTGGAACACTGAAGCTTTCTTT.

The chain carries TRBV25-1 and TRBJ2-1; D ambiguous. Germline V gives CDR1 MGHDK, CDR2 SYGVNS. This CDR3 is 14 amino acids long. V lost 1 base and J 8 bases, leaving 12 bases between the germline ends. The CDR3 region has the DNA TGTGCCAGCAGTGAATTGGTGGAGAAGGATGAGCAGTTCTTC. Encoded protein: CASSELVEKDEQFF.

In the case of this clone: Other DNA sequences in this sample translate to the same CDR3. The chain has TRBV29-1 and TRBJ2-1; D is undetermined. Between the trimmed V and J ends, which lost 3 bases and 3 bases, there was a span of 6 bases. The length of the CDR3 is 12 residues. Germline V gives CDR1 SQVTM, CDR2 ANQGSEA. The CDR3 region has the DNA TGCAGCGTTGACCGGATCTACAATGAGCAGTTCTTC. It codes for CSVDRIYNEQFF.

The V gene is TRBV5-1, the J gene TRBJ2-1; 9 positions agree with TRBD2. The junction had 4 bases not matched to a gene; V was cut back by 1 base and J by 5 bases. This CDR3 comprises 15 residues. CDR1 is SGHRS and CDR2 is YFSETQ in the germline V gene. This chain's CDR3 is CASSLLAGAHNEQFF. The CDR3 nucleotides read TGCGCCAGCAGCTTGTTAGCGGGAGCCCACAATGAGCAGTTCTTC.

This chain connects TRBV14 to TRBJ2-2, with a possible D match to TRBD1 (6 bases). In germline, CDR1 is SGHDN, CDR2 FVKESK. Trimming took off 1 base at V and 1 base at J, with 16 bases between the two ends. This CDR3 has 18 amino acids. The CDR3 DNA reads TGTGCCAGCAGCCAAGCTGGATTCTGGACAGAGAACACCGGGGAGCTGTTTTTT. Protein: CASSQAGFWTENTGELFF.

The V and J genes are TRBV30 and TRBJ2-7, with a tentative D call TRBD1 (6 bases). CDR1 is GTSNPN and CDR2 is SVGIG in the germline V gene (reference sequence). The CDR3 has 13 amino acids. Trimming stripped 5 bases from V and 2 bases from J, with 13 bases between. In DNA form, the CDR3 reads TGTGCCTGGTCCGGGACATTTCCCTACGAGCAGTACTTC. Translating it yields CAWSGTFPYEQYF.

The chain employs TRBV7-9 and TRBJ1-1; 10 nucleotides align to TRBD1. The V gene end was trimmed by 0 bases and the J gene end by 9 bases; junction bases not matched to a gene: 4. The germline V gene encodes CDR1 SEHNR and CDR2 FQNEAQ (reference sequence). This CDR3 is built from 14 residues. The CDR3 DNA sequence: TGTGCCAGCAGCTTAGCGGGGGACAGGGGTAAAGCTTTCTTT. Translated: CASSLAGDRGKAFF. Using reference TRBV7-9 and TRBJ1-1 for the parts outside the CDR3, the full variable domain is DTGVSQNPRHKITKRGQNVTFRCDPISEHNRLYWYRQTLGQGPEFLTYFQNEAQLEKSRLLSDRFSAERPKGSFSTLEIQRTEQGDSAMYLCASSLAGDRGKAFFGQGTRLTVV.

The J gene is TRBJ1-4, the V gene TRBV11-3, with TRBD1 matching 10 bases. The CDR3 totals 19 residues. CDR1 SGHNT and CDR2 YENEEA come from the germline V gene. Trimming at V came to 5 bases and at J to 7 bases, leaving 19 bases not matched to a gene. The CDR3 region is CASSLVTRGQGLWGEKLFF. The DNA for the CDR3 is TGTGCCAGCAGCCTAGTTACCCGGGGACAGGGGCTATGGGGTGAAAAACTGTTTTTT.

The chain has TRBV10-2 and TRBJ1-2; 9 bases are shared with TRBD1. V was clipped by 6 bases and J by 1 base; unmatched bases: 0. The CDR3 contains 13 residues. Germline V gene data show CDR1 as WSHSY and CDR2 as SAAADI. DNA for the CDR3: TGCGCCAGCAGGGACAGGGGTAACTATGGCTACACCTTC. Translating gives CASRDRGNYGYTF.

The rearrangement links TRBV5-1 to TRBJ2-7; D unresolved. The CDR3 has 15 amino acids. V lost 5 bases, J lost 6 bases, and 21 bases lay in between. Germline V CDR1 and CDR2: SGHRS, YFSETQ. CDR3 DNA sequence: TGCGCCAGCAGGGGATCTAACCTAGGCCGGGTCGAGCAGTACTTC. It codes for CASRGSNLGRVEQYF.

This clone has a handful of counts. The CDR3 DNA is TGTGCCAGCAGCCCTTATGGGGTGACAGGGGCCGAGCAGTTCTTC. This encodes CASSPYGVTGAEQFF. The chain recombines TRBV7-2 with TRBJ2-1; 8 nucleotides align to TRBD1. Per germline, CDR1 SGHTA and CDR2 FQGNSA. The CDR3 runs 15 residues. V was pared by 5 bases and J by 10 bases, with 13 bases of the junction left unmatched.

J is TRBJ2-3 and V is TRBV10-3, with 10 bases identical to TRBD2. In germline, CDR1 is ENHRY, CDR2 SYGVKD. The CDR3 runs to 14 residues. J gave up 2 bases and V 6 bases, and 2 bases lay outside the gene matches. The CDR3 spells CAIRTSGITDTQYF. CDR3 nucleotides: TGTGCCATCAGAACTAGCGGGATCACAGATACGCAGTATTTT.

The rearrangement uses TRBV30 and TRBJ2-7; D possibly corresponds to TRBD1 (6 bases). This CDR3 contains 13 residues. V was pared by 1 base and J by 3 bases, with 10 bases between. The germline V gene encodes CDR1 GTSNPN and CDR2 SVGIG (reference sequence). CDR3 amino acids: CAWSGTGYYEQYF. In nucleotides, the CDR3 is TGTGCCTGGAGTGGTACAGGGTACTACGAGCAGTACTTC.

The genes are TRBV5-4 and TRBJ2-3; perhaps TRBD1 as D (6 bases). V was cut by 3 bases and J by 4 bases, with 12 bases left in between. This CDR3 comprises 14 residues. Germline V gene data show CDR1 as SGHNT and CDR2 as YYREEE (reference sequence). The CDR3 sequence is CASSWGGGADTQYF. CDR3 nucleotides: TGTGCCAGCAGCTGGGGTGGGGGCGCAGATACGCAGTATTTT.

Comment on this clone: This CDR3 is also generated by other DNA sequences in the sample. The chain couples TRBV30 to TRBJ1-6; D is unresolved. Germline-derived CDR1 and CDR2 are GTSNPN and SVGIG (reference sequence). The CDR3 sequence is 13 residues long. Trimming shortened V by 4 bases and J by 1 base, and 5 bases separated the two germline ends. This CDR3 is CAWTGSYNSPLHF. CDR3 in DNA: TGTGCCTGGACGGGGTCCTATAATTCACCCCTCCACTTT.

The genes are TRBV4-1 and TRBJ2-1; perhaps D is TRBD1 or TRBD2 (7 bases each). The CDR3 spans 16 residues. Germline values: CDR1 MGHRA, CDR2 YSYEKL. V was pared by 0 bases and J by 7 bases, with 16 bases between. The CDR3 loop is CASSQDPYRGGNEQFF. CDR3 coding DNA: TGCGCCAGCAGCCAAGACCCTTACAGGGGAGGGAATGAGCAGTTCTTC.

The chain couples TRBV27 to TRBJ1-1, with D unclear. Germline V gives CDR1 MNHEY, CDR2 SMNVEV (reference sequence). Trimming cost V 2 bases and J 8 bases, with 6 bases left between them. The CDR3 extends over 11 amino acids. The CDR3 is CASSLGQEAFF. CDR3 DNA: TGTGCCAGCAGTTTAGGGCAGGAAGCTTTCTTT.

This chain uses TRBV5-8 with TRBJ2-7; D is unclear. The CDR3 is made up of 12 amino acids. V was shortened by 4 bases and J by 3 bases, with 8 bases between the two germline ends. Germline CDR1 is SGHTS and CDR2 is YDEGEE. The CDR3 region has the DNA TGTGCCAGCAGCCGAGGCCTCTACGAGCAGTACTTC. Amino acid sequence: CASSRGLYEQYF.

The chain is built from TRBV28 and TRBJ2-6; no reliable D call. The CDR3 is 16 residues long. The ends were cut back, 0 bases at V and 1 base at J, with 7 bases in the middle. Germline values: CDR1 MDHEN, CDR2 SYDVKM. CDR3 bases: TGTGCCAGCAGTTTATGGGCTGGATCTGGGGCCAACGTCCTGACTTTC. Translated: CASSLWAGSGANVLTF.

The CDR3 DNA reads as TGCAGCGCTCGGGGGGCTGGAAACACCATATATTTT. Amino acids: CSARGAGNTIYF. This sequence joins TRBV29-1 and TRBJ1-3; perhaps TRBD1 as D (5 bases). V was trimmed by 7 bases and J by 2 bases, leaving 9 bases between them. The CDR3 covers 12 residues. CDR1 is SQVTM and CDR2 is ANQGSEA in the germline V gene.